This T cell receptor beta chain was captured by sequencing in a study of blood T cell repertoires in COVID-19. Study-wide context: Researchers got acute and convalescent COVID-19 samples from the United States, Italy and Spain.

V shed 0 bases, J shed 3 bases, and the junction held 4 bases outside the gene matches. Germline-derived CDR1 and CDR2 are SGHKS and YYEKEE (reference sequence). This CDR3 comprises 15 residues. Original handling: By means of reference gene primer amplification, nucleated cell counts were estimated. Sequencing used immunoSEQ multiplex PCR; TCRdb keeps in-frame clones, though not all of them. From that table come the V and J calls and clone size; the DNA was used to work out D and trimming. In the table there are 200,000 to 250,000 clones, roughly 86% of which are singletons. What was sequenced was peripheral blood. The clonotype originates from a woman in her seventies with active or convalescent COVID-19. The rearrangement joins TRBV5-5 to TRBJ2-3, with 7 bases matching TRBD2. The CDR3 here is CASSLGSGVTDTQYF. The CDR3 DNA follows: TGTGCCAGCAGCTTGGGGAGCGGGGTAACAGATACGCAGTATTTT.